This T cell receptor (beta chain) came from a study of T cell clonotyping in hematopoietic cell transplantation. V gave up 1 base and J gave up 0 bases, with 13 bases separating them. Germline V lookup: CDR1 SGHAT, CDR2 FQNNGV. There are 16 residues in the CDR3. Repertoires were generated with immunoSEQ multiplex PCR, while TCRdb's copy carries only in-frame clones and drops some. The data contain 15,000 to 20,000 clones, more than 65% of them singletons. The rearrangement uses TRBV11-2 and TRBJ2-7; D unclear. This TCR was recovered from a man aged 55 to 69 in good health. Some clones in this sample may be carry-over from other donors' samples. The sequencing input was peripheral blood mononuclear cells. The CDR3 reads CASSLGWDRSSYEQYF. The DNA for the CDR3 is TGTGCCAGCAGCTTAGGATGGGATAGGAGCTCCTACGAGCAGTACTTC.